In its sample, the clone carrying this TCR beta chain was seen a few times. Its target is unknown. This entry is derived from a study of regulatory T cells in long-lasting Graves disease. The study, taken as a whole, reports: Favoring TRBV28, TRBJ1-2 and TRBJ2-5 was a feature seen in persistent disease. With approximately 2,500 shared public clonotypes, persistent patients exceeded new patients, who shared about a thousand.

Specified time point: persistent/refractory GD, antithyroid drugs over 5 years with positive TRAb. Isolated PBMC RNA provided the starting material for the TCR library. Trimming took off 5 bases at V and 7 bases at J, with 15 bases between the two ends. Germline CDR1 reads SGHVS; CDR2 reads FQNEAQ. The CDR3 consists of 15 residues. Sequencing libraries for TCR beta were prepared with iRepertoire HTBI primers and Arm-PCR of CDR3 regions. One entry per CDR3 protein, called by TCRdb with MiXCR from the multiplex PCR reads. The data contain a few hundred thousand distinct CDR3 sequences, about 22% of them singletons.

The clonotype was recovered from a female donor with Graves disease. The chain recombines TRBV7-8 with TRBJ1-6; the D gene is possibly TRBD1 (5 bases). This specimen consisted of peripheral blood mononuclear cells (PBMCs), obtained when the disease was refractory, from a patient treated with antithyroid drugs. The CDR3 nucleotides read TGTGCCAGCAGCCCGACCGGGACCTCAAATTCACCCCTCCACTTT. Translating gives CASSPTGTSNSPLHF.